These 21 T cell receptor beta chains originate from one sample sequenced in a study of T cells after posttransplantation cyclophosphamide. Some clones are missing from TCRdb's copy, which holds only in-frame ones; the method was immunoSEQ multiplex PCR. Observed in the sample are about 2,100 clones, none of them singletons. Busulfan-fludarabine conditioning, marrow transplant, and cyclophosphamide on days +3 and +4 were administered. The input for sequencing was PBMCs, taken 86 days after allogeneic stem cell transplant with posttransplant cyclophosphamide. Every receptor here comes from a female patient aged 55-70 years who received an allogeneic stem cell transplant from a related donor and was CMV-positive. Some T cells may be provided by the graft donor.

This clone was seen many times. The chain couples TRBV12-3 or TRBV12-4 to TRBJ2-7; D is ambiguous. Trimming removed 6 bases from V and 4 bases from J, with 7 bases in between. The CDR3 is made up of 11 amino acids. This chain's CDR3 is CASSTDYEQYF. In DNA form, the CDR3 reads TGTGCCAGCAGCACAGATTACGAGCAGTACTTC.

This clone was picked up many times. This chain links TRBV5-1 with TRBJ2-3; D might be TRBD2 (7 bases). V was shortened by 5 bases and J by 4 bases, with 29 bases between the two germline ends. The CDR3 is 19 residues long. CDR1 and CDR2 from the germline V gene are SGHRS and YFSETQ. As DNA, the CDR3 is TGCGCCAGCAGAACTCGGGGGGCGCCTTTATTTTCATCAGCAGATACGCAGTATTTT. It is translated as CASRTRGAPLFSSADTQYF.

Many counts were recorded for this clone. The CDR3 DNA is TGTGCCAGCAGCGTAGATCCGGCGGGGGGAGAATACGAGCAGTACTTC. Residues: CASSVDPAGGEYEQYF. The rearrangement joins TRBV9 to TRBJ2-7; TRBD2 aligns across 8 bases. Germline lookup yields CDR1 SGDLS and CDR2 YYNGEE. With 0 bases clipped from V and 4 bases from J, the junction kept 9 bases outside the gene matches. This CDR3 spans 16 amino acids.

Within the sample, this clone is medium-sized. This chain joins TRBV7-3 and TRBJ1-5; 7 bases match TRBD1. The CDR3 is 15 residues long. Looked up from germline, CDR1 is SGHTA and CDR2 is FQGTGA. The junction had 9 bases not matched to a gene; V was cut back by 6 bases and J by 4 bases. The CDR3 DNA reads as TGTGCCAGCAGTCCACATGGGGGACAGAATCAGCCCCAGCATTTT. Translated: CASSPHGGQNQPQHF.

This clone was detected ten times or more. In nucleotides, the CDR3 is TGTGCCACCAGTGCCCCGGGGGGGACGAATACGCAGTATTTT. Translation: CATSAPGGTNTQYF. The rearrangement links TRBV24-1 to TRBJ2-3; 8 nucleotides agree with TRBD2. This CDR3 region has 14 residues. CDR1 is KGHDR, CDR2 SFDVKD, per germline. V trimming: 5 bases; J trimming: 7 bases; junction bases outside the gene matches: 7.

This clone was recorded at least ten times. CDR3 in DNA: TGTGCCAGCAGCTTAGGAGGGGCGGGGGGGACTTATAAAGATACGCAGTATTTT. This sequence encodes CASSLGGAGGTYKDTQYF. The chain employs TRBV7-2 and TRBJ2-3, with 9 bases fitting TRBD2. Trimming at V came to 1 base and at J to 5 bases, leaving 13 bases not matched to a gene. The CDR3 sequence is 18 residues long. Germline V gene sequence: CDR1 SGHTA, CDR2 FQGNSA.

The sample holds many counts of this clone. The chain recombines TRBV27 with TRBJ1-1; TRBD1 might be the D (6 bases). The germline CDR1 and CDR2 sequences are MNHEY and SMNVEV (reference sequence). V gave up 2 bases and J gave up 6 bases, with 13 bases separating them. The length of the CDR3 is 14 residues. CDR3 bases: TGTGCCAGCAGTTTACAACAGGGCTGGGCTGAAGCTTTCTTT. It translates to CASSLQQGWAEAFF.

Sample share makes this clone medium-sized. V and J are TRBV5-4 and TRBJ2-4; perhaps TRBD1 as D (6 bases). Trimming took 4 bases from V and 7 from J, leaving 12 bases between them. This CDR3 is 13 amino acids long. CDR1 and CDR2 from the germline V gene are SGHNT and YYREEE (reference sequence). CDR3 amino acids: CASSLIQGNIQYF. The CDR3 coding sequence is TGTGCCAGCAGCCTGATCCAGGGGAACATTCAGTACTTC.

There are a few counts of this clone. J is TRBJ1-3 and V is TRBV29-1; perhaps TRBD1 as D (6 bases). CDR1 SQVTM and CDR2 ANQGSEA come from the germline V gene. V lost 4 bases, J lost 2 bases, and 9 bases lay in between. The CDR3 loop spans 13 amino acids. CDR3 amino acids: CSVGTVTGNTIYF. The CDR3, as DNA: TGCAGCGTTGGGACAGTGACTGGAAACACCATATATTTT.

This clone ranks as medium-sized. The V call is TRBV7-9, the J call TRBJ2-7; 8 positions match TRBD2. Germline CDR1 is SEHNR and CDR2 is FQNEAQ (reference sequence). This CDR3 is built from 16 residues. With V trimmed by 3 bases and J by 3 bases, 10 bases remained unmatched. CDR3 nucleotides: TGTGCCAGCAGCTTTTTCACTAGCGGACAATTCTACGAGCAGTACTTC. This translates into CASSFFTSGQFYEQYF.

Sample share makes this clone medium-sized (0.01 to 0.1%). The V and J genes are TRBV5-6 and TRBJ1-4; D is perhaps TRBD1 (6 bases). This CDR3 region has 16 residues. Trimming shortened V by 3 bases and J by 6 bases, and 18 bases separated the two germline ends. From germline, CDR1 is SGHDT and CDR2 YYEEEE. DNA for the CDR3: TGTGCCAGCAGCTCCCAAGTACAGGGCTTAGATGAAAAACTGTTTTTT. Its translation: CASSSQVQGLDEKLFF.

This clone was observed many times. The V call is TRBV5-4, the J call TRBJ2-7; the match to TRBD2 covers 16 bases. The CDR3 length is 18 residues. CDR1 SGHNT and CDR2 YYREEE come from the germline V gene (reference sequence). The V segment lost 3 bases and the J segment 3 bases; nucleotides outside the gene matches: 9. The chain's CDR3 is CASSSGTSGRVGGYEQYF. The CDR3 DNA follows: TGTGCCAGCAGCTCCGGGACTAGCGGGAGGGTGGGCGGCTACGAGCAGTACTTC.

To note about this clone: Relative to the germline gene, one junction end is altered; a read error may explain this. The sample contains more than one DNA sequence encoding this CDR3. V is TRBV9 and J is TRBJ1-1; 9 bases are shared with TRBD1. The CDR3 is 14 residues long. Germline loops: CDR1 SGDLS, CDR2 YYNGEE. The CDR3 DNA is TGTGCCAGCAGCACCCGACAGGGGGTAGCTGAAGCTTTTTTT. Protein: CASSTRQGVAEAFF.

The sample holds many counts of this clone. The V gene is TRBV30, the J gene TRBJ1-6; the D is unclear. Germline values: CDR1 GTSNPN, CDR2 SVGIG (reference sequence). The CDR3 runs to 13 residues. The V and J ends lost 2 bases and 8 bases respectively, with 10 bases between them. The CDR3 DNA sequence: TGTGCCTGGAGTCTATTCCGGGATTCACCCCTCCACTTT. This encodes CAWSLFRDSPLHF.

This clone has ten or more counts. The V gene is TRBV9, the J gene TRBJ2-7; D might be TRBD2 (6 bases). Trimming cost V 0 bases and J 2 bases, with 9 bases left between them. CDR3 length: 14 amino acids. The germline CDR1 and CDR2 sequences are SGDLS and YYNGEE. The CDR3 here is CASSVGAGAYEQYF. CDR3 coding DNA: TGTGCCAGCAGCGTAGGAGCGGGTGCCTACGAGCAGTACTTC.

This clone occurred many times. CDR3 sequence (DNA): TGTGCCAGCAGTTTGGACAGGGAAGATGGCTACACCTTC. Translating it yields CASSLDREDGYTF. The chain links TRBV6-5 to TRBJ1-2; 8 bases map to TRBD1. Looked up from germline, CDR1 is MNHEY and CDR2 is SVGAGI. Unmatched junction bases numbered 4, after V lost 4 bases and J lost 6 bases. The CDR3 has 13 residues.

This clone was detected ten times or more. The chain employs TRBV27 and TRBJ1-2; TRBD1 matches 10 bases. This CDR3 has 14 residues. Losses at the gene ends were 9 bases for V and 4 bases for J; bases not matched to a gene: 8. The V gene's germline CDR1 is MNHEY and CDR2 SMNVEV (reference sequence). This CDR3 is CASARGQGSYGYTF. In DNA, the CDR3 is TGTGCCAGTGCCCGGGGACAGGGGTCCTATGGCTACACCTTC.

This clone was recorded at least ten times. The rearrangement links TRBV5-6 to TRBJ2-7, with no clear D. This CDR3 region has 12 residues. Trimming cost V 1 base and J 3 bases, with 5 bases left between them. Per germline, CDR1 SGHDT and CDR2 YYEEEE. CDR3 bases: TGTGCCAGCAGCTTGCGCTACTACGAGCAGTACTTC. Its protein is CASSLRYYEQYF. Supplemented by reference TRBV5-6 and TRBJ2-7, the full variable domain reads DAGVTQSPTHLIKTRGQQVTLRCSPKSGHDTVSWYQQALGQGPQFIFQYYEEEERQRGNFPDRFSGHQFPNYSSELNVNALLLGDSALYLCASSLRYYEQYFGPGTRLTVT.

This clone is categorized as medium-sized. This rearrangement joins TRBV27 to TRBJ2-7; TRBD2 might be the D (7 bases). CDR3 length: 15 amino acids. V was trimmed by 5 bases and J by 2 bases, leaving 16 bases between them. CDR1 and CDR2 (germline): MNHEY, SMNVEV (reference sequence). CDR3 DNA: TGTGCCAGCAGTCCATACGCGGGGGCTCCCTACGAGCAGTACTTC. Residues: CASSPYAGAPYEQYF.

Within the sample, this clone is medium-sized. The rearrangement uses TRBV14 and TRBJ2-1; 8 bases are shared with TRBD2. The CDR3 spans 14 residues. The junction had 1 base not matched to a gene; V was cut back by 3 bases and J by 3 bases. From germline, CDR1 is SGHDN and CDR2 FVKESK. The CDR3 sequence: CASSHTSGYNEQFF. In DNA form, the CDR3 reads TGTGCCAGCAGCCATACTAGCGGCTACAATGAGCAGTTCTTC.

This clone was counted many times. This rearrangement joins TRBV5-4 to TRBJ2-1; TRBD2 is a possible D gene (6 bases). The germline V and J ends were trimmed by 0 bases and 6 bases, with 13 bases remaining between them. The length of the CDR3 is 15 residues. Germline CDR1 is SGHNT and CDR2 is YYREEE (reference sequence). In DNA, the CDR3 is TGTGCCAGCAGCTTGGTGCGGGGTTCGGGCAATGAGCAGTTCTTC. This translates into CASSLVRGSGNEQFF.